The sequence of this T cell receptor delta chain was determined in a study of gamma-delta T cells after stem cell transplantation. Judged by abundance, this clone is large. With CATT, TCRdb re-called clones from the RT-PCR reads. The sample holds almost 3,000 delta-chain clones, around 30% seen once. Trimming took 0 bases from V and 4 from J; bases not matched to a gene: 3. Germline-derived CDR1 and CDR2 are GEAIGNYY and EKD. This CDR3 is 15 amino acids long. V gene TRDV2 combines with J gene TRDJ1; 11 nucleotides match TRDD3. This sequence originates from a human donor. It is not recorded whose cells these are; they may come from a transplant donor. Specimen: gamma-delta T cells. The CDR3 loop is CACDTLGGYGDKLIF. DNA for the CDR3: TGTGCCTGTGACACCCTTGGGGGATACGGCGATAAACTCATCTTT.